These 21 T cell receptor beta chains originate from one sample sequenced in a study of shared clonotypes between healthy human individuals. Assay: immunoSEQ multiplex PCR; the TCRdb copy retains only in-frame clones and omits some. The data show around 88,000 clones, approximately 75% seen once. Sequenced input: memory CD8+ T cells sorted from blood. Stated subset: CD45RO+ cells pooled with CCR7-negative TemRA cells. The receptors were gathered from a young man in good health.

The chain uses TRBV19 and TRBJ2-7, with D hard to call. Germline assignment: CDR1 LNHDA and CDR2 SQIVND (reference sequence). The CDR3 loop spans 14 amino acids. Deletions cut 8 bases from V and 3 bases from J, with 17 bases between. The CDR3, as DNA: TGTGCCAGTTCTGCTGTTGGCGGTGGCTACGAGCAGTACTTC. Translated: CASSAVGGGYEQYF. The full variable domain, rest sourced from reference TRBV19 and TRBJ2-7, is DGGITQSPKYLFRKEGQNVTLSCEQNLNHDAMYWYRQDPGQGLRLIYYSQIVNDFQKGDIAEGYSVSREKKESFPLTVTSAQKNPTAFYLCASSAVGGGYEQYFGPGTRLTVT.

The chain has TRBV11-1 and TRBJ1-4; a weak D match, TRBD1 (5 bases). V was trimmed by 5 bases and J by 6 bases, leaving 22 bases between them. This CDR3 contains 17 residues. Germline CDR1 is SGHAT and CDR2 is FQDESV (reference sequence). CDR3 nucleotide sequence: TGTGCCAGCAGCCCCATCGCCGTCGGGGGGAGGGATGAAAAACTGTTTTTT. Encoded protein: CASSPIAVGGRDEKLFF.

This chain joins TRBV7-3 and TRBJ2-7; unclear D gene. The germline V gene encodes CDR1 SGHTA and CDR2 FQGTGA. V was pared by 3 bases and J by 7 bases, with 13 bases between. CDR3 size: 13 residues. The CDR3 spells CASSFGPVGEQYF. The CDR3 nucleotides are TGTGCCAGCAGCTTTGGACCTGTAGGGGAGCAGTACTTC.

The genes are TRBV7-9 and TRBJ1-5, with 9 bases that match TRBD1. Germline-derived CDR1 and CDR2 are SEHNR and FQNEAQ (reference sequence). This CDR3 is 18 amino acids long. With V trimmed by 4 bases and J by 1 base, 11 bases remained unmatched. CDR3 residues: CASSSTTGQGLSNQPQHF. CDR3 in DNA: TGTGCCAGCAGCTCGACCACCGGACAGGGGTTAAGCAATCAGCCCCAGCATTTT.

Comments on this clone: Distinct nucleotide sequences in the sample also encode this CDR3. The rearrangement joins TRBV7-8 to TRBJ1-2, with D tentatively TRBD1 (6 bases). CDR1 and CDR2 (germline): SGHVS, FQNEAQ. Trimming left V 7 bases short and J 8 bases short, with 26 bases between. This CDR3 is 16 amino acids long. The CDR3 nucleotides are TGTGCCAGCACCTCAAGGGGGAATAGGGGTGGGGAAGGCTACACCTTC. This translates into CASTSRGNRGGEGYTF.

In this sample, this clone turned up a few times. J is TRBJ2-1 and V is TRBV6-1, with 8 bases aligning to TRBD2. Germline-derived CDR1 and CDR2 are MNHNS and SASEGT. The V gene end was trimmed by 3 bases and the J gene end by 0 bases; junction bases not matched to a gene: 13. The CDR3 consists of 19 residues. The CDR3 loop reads CASSDRAGALEVSYNEQFF. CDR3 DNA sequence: TGTGCCAGCAGTGATAGAGCGGGAGCCCTAGAGGTCTCCTACAATGAGCAGTTCTTC.

The DNA for the CDR3 is TGTGCCACCAGCAGACGTGAGATGGGAGTTTCCTACGAGCAGTACTTC. It specifies CATSRREMGVSYEQYF. This chain links TRBV15 with TRBJ2-7; D perhaps matches TRBD2 (5 bases). The CDR3 contains 16 residues. Germline V gene data show CDR1 as LNHNV and CDR2 as YYDKDF (reference sequence). The V gene lost 2 bases and the J gene lost 1 base, with 15 bases spanning the gap.

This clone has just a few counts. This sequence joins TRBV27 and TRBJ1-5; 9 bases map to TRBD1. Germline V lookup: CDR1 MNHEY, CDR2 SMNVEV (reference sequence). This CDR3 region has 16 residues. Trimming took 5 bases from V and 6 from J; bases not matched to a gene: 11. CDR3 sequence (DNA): TGTGCCAGCAGTACACGATGGACAGGGGAAGGTCAGCCCCAGCATTTT. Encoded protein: CASSTRWTGEGQPQHF.

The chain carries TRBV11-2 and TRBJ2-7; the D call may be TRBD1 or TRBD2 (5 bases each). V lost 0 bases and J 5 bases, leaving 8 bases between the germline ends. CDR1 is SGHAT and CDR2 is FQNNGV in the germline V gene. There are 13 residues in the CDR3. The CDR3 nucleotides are TGTGCCAGCAGCTTAGATCAGGGAGACGAGCAGTACTTC. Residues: CASSLDQGDEQYF.

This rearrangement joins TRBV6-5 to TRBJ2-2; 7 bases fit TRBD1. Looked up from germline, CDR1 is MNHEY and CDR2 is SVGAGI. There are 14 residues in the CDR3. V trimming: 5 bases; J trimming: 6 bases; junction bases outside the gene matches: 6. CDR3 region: CASSSSGGSGELFF. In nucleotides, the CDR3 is TGTGCCAGCAGTAGTTCAGGGGGTTCCGGGGAGCTGTTTTTT.

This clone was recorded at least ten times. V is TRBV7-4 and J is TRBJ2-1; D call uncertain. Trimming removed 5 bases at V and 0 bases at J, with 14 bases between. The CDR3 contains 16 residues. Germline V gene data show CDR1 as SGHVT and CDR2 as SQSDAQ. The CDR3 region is CASSLLEAASYNEQFF. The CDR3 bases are TGTGCCAGCAGCCTATTAGAGGCGGCCTCCTACAATGAGCAGTTCTTC. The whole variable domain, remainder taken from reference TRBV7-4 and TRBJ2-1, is GAGVSQSPRYKVAKRGRDVALRCDSISGHVTLYWYRQTLGQGSEVLTYSQSDAQRDKSGRPSGRFSAERPERSVSTLKIQRTEQGDSAVYLCASSLLEAASYNEQFFGPGTRLTVL.

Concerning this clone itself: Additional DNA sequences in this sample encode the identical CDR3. Here the CDR3 reads CASSVGLSYEQYF. The CDR3 DNA follows: TGTGCCAGCAGCGTCGGACTCTCCTACGAGCAGTACTTC. The gene calls are TRBV5-6 and TRBJ2-7, with D tentatively TRBD2 (5 bases). The CDR3 extends over 13 amino acids. Trimming stripped 4 bases from V and 0 bases from J, with 8 bases between. Looked up from germline, CDR1 is SGHDT and CDR2 is YYEEEE.

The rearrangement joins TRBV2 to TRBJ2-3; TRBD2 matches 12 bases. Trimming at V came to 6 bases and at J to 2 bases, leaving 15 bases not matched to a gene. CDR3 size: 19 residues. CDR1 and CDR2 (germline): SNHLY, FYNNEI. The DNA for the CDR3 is TGTGCCAGCAGAGCTAGCGGGAGGGCCCTTCTCACGTTCACAGATACGCAGTATTTT. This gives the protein CASRASGRALLTFTDTQYF.

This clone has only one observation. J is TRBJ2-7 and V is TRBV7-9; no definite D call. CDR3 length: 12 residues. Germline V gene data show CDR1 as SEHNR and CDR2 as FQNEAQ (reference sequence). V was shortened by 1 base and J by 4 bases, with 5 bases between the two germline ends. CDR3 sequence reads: CASSLVPYEQYF. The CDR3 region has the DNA TGTGCCAGCAGCTTAGTCCCATACGAGCAGTACTTC.

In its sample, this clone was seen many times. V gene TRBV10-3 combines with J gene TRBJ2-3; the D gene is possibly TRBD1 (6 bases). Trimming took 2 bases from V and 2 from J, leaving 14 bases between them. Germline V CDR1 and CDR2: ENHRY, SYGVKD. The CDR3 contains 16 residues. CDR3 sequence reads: CAISERRDTYTDTQYF. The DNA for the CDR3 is TGTGCCATCAGTGAGCGCCGGGACACCTACACAGATACGCAGTATTTT.

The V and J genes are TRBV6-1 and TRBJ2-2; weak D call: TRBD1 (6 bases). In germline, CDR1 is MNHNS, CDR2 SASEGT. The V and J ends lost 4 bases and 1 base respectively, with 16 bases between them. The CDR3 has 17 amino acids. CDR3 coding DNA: TGTGCCAGCAGTGCCAACTCGGACAGCGTGAACACCGGGGAGCTGTTTTTT. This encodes CASSANSDSVNTGELFF.

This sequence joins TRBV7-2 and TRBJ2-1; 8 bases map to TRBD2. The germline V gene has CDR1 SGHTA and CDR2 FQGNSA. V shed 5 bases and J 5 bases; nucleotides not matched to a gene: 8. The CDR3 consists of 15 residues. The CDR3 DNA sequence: TGTGCCAGCAGCCTGGGACTAGTCGTCGACAATGAGCAGTTCTTC. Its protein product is CASSLGLVVDNEQFF.

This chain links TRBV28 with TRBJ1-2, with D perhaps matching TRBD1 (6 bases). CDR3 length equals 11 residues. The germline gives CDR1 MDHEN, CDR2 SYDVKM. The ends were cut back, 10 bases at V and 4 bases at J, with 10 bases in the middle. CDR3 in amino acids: CAIGQSYGYTF. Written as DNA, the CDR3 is TGTGCCATTGGACAGTCCTATGGCTACACCTTC.

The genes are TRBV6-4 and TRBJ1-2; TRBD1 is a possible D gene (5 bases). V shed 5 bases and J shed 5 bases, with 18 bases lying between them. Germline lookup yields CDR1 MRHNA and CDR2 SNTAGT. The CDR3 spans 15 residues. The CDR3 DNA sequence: TGTGCCAGCAGTCCTACGGCCGGGGCGGGGTATGGCTACACCTTC. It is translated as CASSPTAGAGYGYTF.

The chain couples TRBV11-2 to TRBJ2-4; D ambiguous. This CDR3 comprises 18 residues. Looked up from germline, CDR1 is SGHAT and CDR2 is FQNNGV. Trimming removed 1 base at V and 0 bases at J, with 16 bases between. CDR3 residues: CASSLVGRVALAKNIQYF. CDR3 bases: TGTGCCAGCAGCTTAGTCGGCCGGGTAGCTCTAGCCAAAAACATTCAGTACTTC.

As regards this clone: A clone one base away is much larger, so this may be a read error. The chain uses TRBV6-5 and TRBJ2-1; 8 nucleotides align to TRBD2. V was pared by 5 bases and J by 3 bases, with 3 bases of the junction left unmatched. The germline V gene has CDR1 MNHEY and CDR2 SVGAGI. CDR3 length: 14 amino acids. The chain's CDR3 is CASSNGTSYNEQFF. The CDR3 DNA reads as TGTGCCAGCAGTAACGGGACTAGCTACAATGAGCAGTTCTTC.